This TCR beta chain emerged from a study of B cell selection in AIRE deficiency (dated by TCRdb to 2018 to 2020). Background for the entire study: Researchers compared TCRbeta repertoires of sorted blood CD4+ conventional T cells and regulatory T cells in AIRE-deficient patients with those in healthy controls. The TCR-sequenced cohort comprised about five AIRE-deficient APECED patients and about five healthy control donors.

CDR3 length: 14 amino acids, cysteine to phenylalanine. Left in the record is the CDR3 DNA by itself, 42 bases read in frame from the first base. CDR1 MGHRA and CDR2 YSYEKL are derived from the germline V gene. Relative to germline, V is 0 bases shorter and J is 7 bases shorter, with 7 bases between their ends. TCRbeta chain sequencing was performed with the immunoSEQ platform. Per the original workflow: When Treg repertoires were pooled, patients gave around 5.6x10^4 distinct TCRbeta sequences, while healthy donors gave around 96,000. Treg TCRbeta sequences found in two or more individuals were classed as public, and these public Treg TCRbeta sequences were then looked for in Tconv repertoires. Differences between groups were assessed by Mann-Whitney U tests with Bonferroni-Dunn correction in GraphPad Prism 7.03. TCRdb re-hosts the immuneACCESS table, in-frame sequences only. Its copies lack some clones; in the studies checked, an unresolved V gene accounts for under half of them, and the cause for the rest is not known. V, J and clone size derive from that table, while D and trimming were established from the DNA sequence. For this sample there are about 26,000 clones; about 90% appear just once. About 1% of the sample is taken by the ten largest.

As regards this clone: The specificity of this receptor is unknown. No base qualities exist here, and no much larger clone lies one base off it.

CD4+CD25hiCD127low/negative cells were sorted as the regulatory T cell population. The control samples were obtained from healthy donors who were not related to the patients. Sorting of Tconv and Treg cells intended for TCRbeta sequencing was performed on a FACSAria flow cytometer. The sorted cells went into 5-ml round-bottom polystyrene tubes, and the dry cell pellets were then frozen at -80 degrees C until sequencing. What the study reported, not specific to this receptor: About 31% of the Treg TCRbeta sequences shared among healthy donors turned up in patient Tconv cells, suggesting that Treg-biased clones are diverted into the Tconv compartment. Of about 4,000 shared Treg TCRbeta sequences, roughly 29% were shared only among healthy donors and less than 10% only among patients, suggesting less efficient Treg selection without AIRE. Shared Treg sequences had shorter CDR3s, reflecting a bias toward rearrangements with few non-templated nucleotide insertions. Only TCRbeta chains were sequenced, and less than 45% of the Treg sequences shared among healthy donors were also detected in healthy Tconv cells, possibly owing to differing TCRalpha chains. In AIRE-deficient patients, Tconv and Treg cells had TCRBV gene usage, CDR3 length and TCR diversity comparable to those in healthy donors.

Input material: CD4+CD25+ Tregs sorted from PBMCs. This TCR was recovered from a human donor in good health. Recombination joined TRBV4-1 with TRBJ1-6; matching of 6 bases hints at TRBD1 as the D gene. CDR3 reads: CASSQEQGNSPLHF. The DNA is TGCGCCAGCAGCCAAGAACAGGGAAATTCACCCCTCCACTTT.